This T cell receptor beta chain was sequenced in a study of blood T cell repertoires in COVID-19. About the research overall: Italy, Spain and the United States were the sources of the convalescent and acute COVID-19 samples. T cells, B-cell-depleted T cells, or PBMCs supplied cDNA or gDNA.

V was clipped by 7 bases and J by 6 bases, with 9 bases between them. The CDR3 runs 11 residues. Germline CDR1 MNHEY, CDR2 SVGAGI. Under the authors' procedure: Counts of nucleated cells, estimated from reference gene primer amplification, were obtained. Libraries were prepared by immunoSEQ multiplex PCR; TCRdb keeps only in-frame clonotypes and omits some of them. V and J calls and clone size are given by that table; D and trimming were obtained from the DNA. Of some 120,000 clones in the sample, more than 75% were seen once. The sample was peripheral blood. The genes are TRBV6-5 and TRBJ1-2; the D is unclear. The receptor comes from a woman between 55 and 75 years old with acute or convalescent COVID-19. The CDR3 DNA is TGTGCCAGCACGCGATTTGATGGCTACACCTTC. This codes for CASTRFDGYTF.